The 5 T cell receptor beta chains in this list originate from one sample, sequenced in a study of shared clonotypes between healthy human individuals. Libraries were prepared by immunoSEQ multiplex PCR; TCRdb keeps only in-frame clonotypes and omits some of them. The profile covers fewer than 3 million clones, with around 92% appearing a single time and approximately 0.39% taken by the ten largest. Sequencing input: naive CD4+ T cells from PBMCs. Stated subset: CD45RA+ positively selected. These receptors were taken from a man in his late teens or twenties in good health. Some clones in this sample may be carry-over from other donors' samples.

V usage is TRBV7-9 and J usage is TRBJ1-2; weak D call: TRBD1 (6 bases). This CDR3 comprises 13 residues. V was pared by 1 base and J by 10 bases, with 13 bases between. The V gene's germline CDR1 is SEHNR and CDR2 FQNEAQ (reference sequence). The CDR3 loop is CASSLEQGLVYTF. CDR3 bases: TGTGCCAGCAGCTTAGAACAGGGACTCGTCTACACCTTC.

V is TRBV5-4 and J is TRBJ2-7; the D call may be TRBD1 or TRBD2 (6 bases each). The V end lost 0 bases, the J end lost 3 bases, and 10 bases lay between the germline ends. The CDR3 length is 14 residues. Germline V lookup: CDR1 SGHNT, CDR2 YYREEE (reference sequence). The CDR3 DNA sequence: TGTGCCAGCAGCTTGGGGGGGGCTTACTACGAGCAGTACTTC. Translation: CASSLGGAYYEQYF.

The rearrangement uses TRBV14 and TRBJ1-4; TRBD1 matches 9 bases. The CDR3 runs to 18 residues. Germline CDR1 and CDR2: SGHDN and FVKESK. V lost 0 bases, J lost 3 bases, and 8 bases stayed unmatched. The CDR3 nucleotides are TGTGCCAGCAGCCAAGACCGGGACAGGGCGGGAGCTAATGAAAAACTGTTTTTT. Its protein is CASSQDRDRAGANEKLFF.

Note on this clone: Being one base from a much bigger clone, this may be a read error. The sample has other DNA sequences that encode this CDR3 too. The chain uses TRBV9 and TRBJ2-7; D gene ambiguous. This CDR3 has 13 amino acids. Germline V gene data show CDR1 as SGDLS and CDR2 as YYNGEE. The ends were cut back, 3 bases at V and 0 bases at J, with 7 bases in the middle. Here the CDR3 reads CASSAGPSYEQYF. As DNA, the CDR3 is TGTGCCAGCAGCGCCGGCCCCTCCTACGAGCAGTACTTC. Looking up the rest from reference TRBV9 and TRBJ2-7 gives the full variable domain: DSGVTQTPKHLITATGQRVTLRCSPRSGDLSVYWYQQSLDQGLQFLIQYYNGEERAKGNILERFSAQQFPDLHSELNLSSLELGDSALYFCASSAGPSYEQYFGPGTRLTVT.

This clone came up a few times. This rearrangement joins TRBV6-5 to TRBJ1-5; maybe TRBD1 (5 bases). CDR1 and CDR2 from the germline V gene are MNHEY and SVGAGI. Trimming cost V 2 bases and J 8 bases, with 10 bases left between them. The CDR3 length is 13 residues. The CDR3 sequence is CASSYDRQKPQHF. The CDR3 nucleotides read TGTGCCAGCAGTTACGACAGACAAAAGCCCCAGCATTTT.